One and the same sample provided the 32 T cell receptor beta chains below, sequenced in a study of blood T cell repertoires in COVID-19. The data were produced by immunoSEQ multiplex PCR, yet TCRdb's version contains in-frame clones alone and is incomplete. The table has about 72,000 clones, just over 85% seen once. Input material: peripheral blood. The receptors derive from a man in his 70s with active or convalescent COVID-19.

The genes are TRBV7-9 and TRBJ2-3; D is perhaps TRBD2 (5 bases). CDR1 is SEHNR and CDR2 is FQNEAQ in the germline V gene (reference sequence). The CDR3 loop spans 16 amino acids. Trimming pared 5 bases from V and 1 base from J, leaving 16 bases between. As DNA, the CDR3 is TGTGCCAGCAGCCGATGGGCCGGGGTACGCACAGATACGCAGTATTTT. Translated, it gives CASSRWAGVRTDTQYF.

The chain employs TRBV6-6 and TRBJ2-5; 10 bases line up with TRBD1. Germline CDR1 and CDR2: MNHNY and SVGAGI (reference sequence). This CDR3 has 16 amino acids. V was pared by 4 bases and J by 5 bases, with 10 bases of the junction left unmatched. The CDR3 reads CASSSFDRGHRETQYF. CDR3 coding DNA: TGTGCCAGCAGTTCCTTTGACAGGGGGCATCGTGAGACCCAGTACTTC.

The CDR3 is CASSPLAGGGEKNIQYF. For the CDR3, the DNA is TGCGCCAGCAGCCCCTTGGCGGGAGGCGGGGAAAAAAACATTCAGTACTTC. The chain employs TRBV4-1 and TRBJ2-4, with 8 bases identical to TRBD2. CDR1 MGHRA and CDR2 YSYEKL come from the germline V gene. The CDR3 is 17 residues long. V was clipped by 4 bases and J by 4 bases; unmatched bases: 12.

CDR3 bases: TGCGCCAGCAGCTTGTCCCTCAATCAGCCCCAGCATTTT. Translated, it gives CASSLSLNQPQHF. V and J are TRBV5-1 and TRBJ1-5; no reliable D call. V shed 1 base and J shed 3 bases, with 5 bases lying between them. This CDR3 spans 13 amino acids. CDR1 and CDR2 (germline): SGHRS, YFSETQ.

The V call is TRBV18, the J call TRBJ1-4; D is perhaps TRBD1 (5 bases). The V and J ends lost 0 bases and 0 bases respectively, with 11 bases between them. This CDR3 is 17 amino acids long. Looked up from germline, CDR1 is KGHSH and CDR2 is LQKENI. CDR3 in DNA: TGTGCCAGCTCACCACCGGGGCCGTTAACAACTAATGAAAAACTGTTTTTT. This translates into CASSPPGPLTTNEKLFF.

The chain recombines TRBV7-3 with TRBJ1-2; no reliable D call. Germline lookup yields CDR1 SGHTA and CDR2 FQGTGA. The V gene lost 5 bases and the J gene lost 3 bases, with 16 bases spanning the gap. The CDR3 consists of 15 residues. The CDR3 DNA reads TGTGCCAGCAGCAACCGCCCGGGTTCGGACTATGGCTACACCTTC. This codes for CASSNRPGSDYGYTF.

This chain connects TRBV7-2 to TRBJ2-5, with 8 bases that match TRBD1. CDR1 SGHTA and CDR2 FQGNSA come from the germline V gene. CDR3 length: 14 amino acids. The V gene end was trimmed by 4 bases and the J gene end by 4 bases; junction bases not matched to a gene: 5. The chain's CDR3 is CASSSQGVGETQYF. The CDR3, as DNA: TGTGCCAGCAGCTCACAGGGGGTGGGAGAGACCCAGTACTTC.

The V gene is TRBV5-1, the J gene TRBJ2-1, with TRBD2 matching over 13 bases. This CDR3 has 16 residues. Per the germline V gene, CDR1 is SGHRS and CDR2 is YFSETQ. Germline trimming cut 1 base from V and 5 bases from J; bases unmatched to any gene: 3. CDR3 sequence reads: CASSLTSGRGNNEQFF. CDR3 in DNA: TGCGCCAGCAGCTTGACTAGCGGGAGGGGAAACAATGAGCAGTTCTTC.

CDR3 coding DNA: TGTGCCAGCAGTGCCGGGACAGGGATGGAGACCCAGTACTTC. Residues: CASSAGTGMETQYF. This sequence joins TRBV6-6 and TRBJ2-5; 9 nucleotides align to TRBD1. J lost 5 bases, V lost 5 bases, and 6 bases had no gene match. The CDR3 is 14 amino acids. The V gene's germline CDR1 is MNHNY and CDR2 SVGAGI (reference sequence).

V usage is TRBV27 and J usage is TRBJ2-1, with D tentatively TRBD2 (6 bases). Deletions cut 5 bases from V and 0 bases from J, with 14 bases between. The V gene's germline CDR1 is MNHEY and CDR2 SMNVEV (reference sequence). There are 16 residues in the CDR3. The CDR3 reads CASSPRDSYSYNEQFF. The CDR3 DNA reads TGTGCCAGCAGTCCCCGGGACTCATACTCCTACAATGAGCAGTTCTTC.

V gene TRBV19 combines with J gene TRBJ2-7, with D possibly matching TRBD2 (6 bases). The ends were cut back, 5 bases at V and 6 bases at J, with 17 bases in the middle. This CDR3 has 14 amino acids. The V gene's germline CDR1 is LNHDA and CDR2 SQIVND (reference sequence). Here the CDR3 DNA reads TGTGCCAGTAGTTGGGGGGTAAGCGCGGCCGAGCAGTACTTC. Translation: CASSWGVSAAEQYF.

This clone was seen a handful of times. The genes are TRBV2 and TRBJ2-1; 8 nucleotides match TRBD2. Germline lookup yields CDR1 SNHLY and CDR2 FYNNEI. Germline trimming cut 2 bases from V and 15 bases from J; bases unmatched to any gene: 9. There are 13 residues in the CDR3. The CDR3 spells CASSELGTRFWFF. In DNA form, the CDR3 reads TGTGCCAGCAGTGAATTAGGGACTAGATTCTGGTTCTTC.

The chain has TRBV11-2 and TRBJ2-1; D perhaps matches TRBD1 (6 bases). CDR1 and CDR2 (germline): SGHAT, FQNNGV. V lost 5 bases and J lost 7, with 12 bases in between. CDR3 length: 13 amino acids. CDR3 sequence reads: CASSRGQINEQFF. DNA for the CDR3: TGTGCCAGCAGCCGTGGACAGATAAATGAGCAGTTCTTC.

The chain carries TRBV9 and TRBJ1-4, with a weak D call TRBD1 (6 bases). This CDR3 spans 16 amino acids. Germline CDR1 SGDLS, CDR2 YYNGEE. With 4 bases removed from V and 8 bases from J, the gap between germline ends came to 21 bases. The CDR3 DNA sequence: TGTGCCAGCAGCCCCAGACAGGATTGGGTAGGGGAAAAACTGTTTTTT. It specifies CASSPRQDWVGEKLFF.

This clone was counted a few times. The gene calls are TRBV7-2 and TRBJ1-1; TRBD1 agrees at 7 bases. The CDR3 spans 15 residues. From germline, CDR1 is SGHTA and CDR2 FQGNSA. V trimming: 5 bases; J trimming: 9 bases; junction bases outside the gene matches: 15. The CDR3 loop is CASSPRTGAASKAFF. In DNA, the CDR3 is TGTGCCAGCAGCCCGCGGACAGGCGCTGCCTCCAAAGCTTTCTTT.

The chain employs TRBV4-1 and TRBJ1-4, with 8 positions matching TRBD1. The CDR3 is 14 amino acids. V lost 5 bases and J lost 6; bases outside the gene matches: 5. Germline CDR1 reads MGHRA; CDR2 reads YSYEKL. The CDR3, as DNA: TGCGCCAGCAGCGAAGGACAGGGACATGAAAAACTGTTTTTT. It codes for CASSEGQGHEKLFF.

The CDR3 nucleotides are TGTGCCAGCAGGACTCTACGGCGGCAGCCCCAGCATTTT. It specifies CASRTLRRQPQHF. V and J are TRBV28 and TRBJ1-5; no definite D call. The CDR3 length is 13 residues. V lost 6 bases and J lost 7, with 13 bases in between. The V gene's germline CDR1 is MDHEN and CDR2 SYDVKM.

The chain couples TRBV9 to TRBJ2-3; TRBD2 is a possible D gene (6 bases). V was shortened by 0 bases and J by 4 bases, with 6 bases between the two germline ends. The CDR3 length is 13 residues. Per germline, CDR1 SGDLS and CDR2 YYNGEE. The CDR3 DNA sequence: TGTGCCAGCAGCGTAGGGGGGGCAGATACGCAGTATTTT. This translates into CASSVGGADTQYF.

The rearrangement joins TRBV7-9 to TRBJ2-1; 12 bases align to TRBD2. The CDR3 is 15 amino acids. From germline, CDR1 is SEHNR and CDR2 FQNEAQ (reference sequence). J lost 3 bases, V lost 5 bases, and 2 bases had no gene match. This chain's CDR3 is CASSKLAGGYNEQFF. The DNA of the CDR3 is TGTGCCAGCAGCAAACTAGCGGGAGGCTACAATGAGCAGTTCTTC.

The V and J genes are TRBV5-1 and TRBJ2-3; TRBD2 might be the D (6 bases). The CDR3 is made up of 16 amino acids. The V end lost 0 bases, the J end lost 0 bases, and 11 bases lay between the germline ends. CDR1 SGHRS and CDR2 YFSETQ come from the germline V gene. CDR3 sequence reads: CASSLAGGVSTDTQYF. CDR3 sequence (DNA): TGCGCCAGCAGCTTGGCCGGGGGAGTAAGCACAGATACGCAGTATTTT.

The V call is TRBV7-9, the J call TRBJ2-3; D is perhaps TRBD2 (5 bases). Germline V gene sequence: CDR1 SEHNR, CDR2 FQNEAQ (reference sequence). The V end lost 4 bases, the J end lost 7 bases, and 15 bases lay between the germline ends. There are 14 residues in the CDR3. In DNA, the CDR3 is TGTGCCAGCAGCTCGGCCATGGACTCGTATACGCAGTATTTT. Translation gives CASSSAMDSYTQYF.

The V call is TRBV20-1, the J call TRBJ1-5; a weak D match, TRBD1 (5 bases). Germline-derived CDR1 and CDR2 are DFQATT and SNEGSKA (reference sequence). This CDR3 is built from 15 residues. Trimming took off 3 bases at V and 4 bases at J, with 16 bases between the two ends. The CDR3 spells CSASQWAGRNQPQHF. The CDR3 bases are TGCAGTGCTAGTCAGTGGGCAGGGAGGAATCAGCCCCAGCATTTT.

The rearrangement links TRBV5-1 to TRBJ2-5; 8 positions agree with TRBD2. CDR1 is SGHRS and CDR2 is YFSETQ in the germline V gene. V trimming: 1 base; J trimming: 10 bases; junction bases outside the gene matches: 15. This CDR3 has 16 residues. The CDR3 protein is CASSLPSTGTSLDQYF. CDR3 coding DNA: TGCGCCAGCAGCTTGCCGTCAACCGGGACTAGTTTAGACCAGTACTTC.

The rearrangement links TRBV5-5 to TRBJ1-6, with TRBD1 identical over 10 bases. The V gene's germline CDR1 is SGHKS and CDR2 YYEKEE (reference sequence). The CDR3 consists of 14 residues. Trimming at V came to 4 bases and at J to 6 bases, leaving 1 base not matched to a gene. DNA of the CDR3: TGTGCCAGCAGCAGGGACAGGGGTAATTCACCCCTCCACTTT. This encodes CASSRDRGNSPLHF.

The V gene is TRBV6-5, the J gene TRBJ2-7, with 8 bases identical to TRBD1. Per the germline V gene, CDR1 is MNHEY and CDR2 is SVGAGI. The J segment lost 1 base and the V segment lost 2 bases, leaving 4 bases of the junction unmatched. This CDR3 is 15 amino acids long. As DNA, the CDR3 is TGTGCCAGCAGTTACCGAGGACAGGGTTCCTACGAGCAGTACTTC. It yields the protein CASSYRGQGSYEQYF.

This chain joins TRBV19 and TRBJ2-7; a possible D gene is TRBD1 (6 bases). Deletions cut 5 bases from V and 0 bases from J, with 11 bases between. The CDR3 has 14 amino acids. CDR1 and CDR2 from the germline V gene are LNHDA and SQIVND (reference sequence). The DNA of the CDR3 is TGTGCCAGTAGTCCTTGGGACACCTCCTACGAGCAGTACTTC. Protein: CASSPWDTSYEQYF.

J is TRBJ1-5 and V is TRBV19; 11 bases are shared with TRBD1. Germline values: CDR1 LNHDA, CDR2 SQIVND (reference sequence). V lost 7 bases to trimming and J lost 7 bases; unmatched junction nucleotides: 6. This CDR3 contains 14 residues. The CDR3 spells CASKDRDRGQPQHF. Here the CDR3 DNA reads TGTGCCAGTAAGGACCGGGACAGGGGGCAGCCCCAGCATTTT.

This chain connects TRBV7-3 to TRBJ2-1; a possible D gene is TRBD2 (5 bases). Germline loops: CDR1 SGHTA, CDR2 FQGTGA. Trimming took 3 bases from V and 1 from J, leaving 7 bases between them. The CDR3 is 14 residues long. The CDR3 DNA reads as TGTGCCAGCAGCTTGGGGAGTTCCTACAATGAGCAGTTCTTC. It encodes CASSLGSSYNEQFF.

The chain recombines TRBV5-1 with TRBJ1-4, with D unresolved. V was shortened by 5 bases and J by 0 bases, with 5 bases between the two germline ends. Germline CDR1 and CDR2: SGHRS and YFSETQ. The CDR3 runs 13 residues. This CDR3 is CASRRATNEKLFF. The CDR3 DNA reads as TGCGCCAGCAGACGAGCAACTAATGAAAAACTGTTTTTT.

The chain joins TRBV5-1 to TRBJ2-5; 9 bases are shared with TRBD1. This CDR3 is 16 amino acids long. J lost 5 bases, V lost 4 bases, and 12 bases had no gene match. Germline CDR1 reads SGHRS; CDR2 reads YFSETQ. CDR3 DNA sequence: TGCGCCAGCAGCCCCCTGGGACAGGGAGGTTTTGAGACCCAGTACTTC. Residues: CASSPLGQGGFETQYF.

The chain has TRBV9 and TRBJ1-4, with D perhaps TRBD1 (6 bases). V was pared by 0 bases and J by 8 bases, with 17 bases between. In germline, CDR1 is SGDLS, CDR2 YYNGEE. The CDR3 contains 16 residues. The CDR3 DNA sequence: TGTGCCAGCAGCGTAGGGGGACACCCAAACCGGGAAAAACTGTTTTTT. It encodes CASSVGGHPNREKLFF.

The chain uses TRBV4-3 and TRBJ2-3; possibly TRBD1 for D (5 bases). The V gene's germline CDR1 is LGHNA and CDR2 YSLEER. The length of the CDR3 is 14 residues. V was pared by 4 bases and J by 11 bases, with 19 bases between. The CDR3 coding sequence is TGCGCCAGCAGCCCGGACAACACTCTCGCCCTGCAGTATTTT. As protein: CASSPDNTLALQYF.